This passage covers 20 T cell receptor beta chains from one sample sequenced in a study of post-analysis software for immune sequencing data (dated by TCRdb to 2013 to 2016). Broad study findings and their caveats: Patients showed significantly higher frequencies than controls for a handful of TRBV segments, among them TRBV5-6, TRBV5-1 and TRBV20-1.

These TCRs are of unknown antigen specificity. The receptor library was made with PCR. Sequencing used an Illumina HiSeq 2500. To reduce PCR and sequencing biases, unique molecular identifiers were built into the TCR beta cDNA libraries. The public reads were reanalyzed by TCRdb: fastp trimming at Q25, MiXCR alignment, in-frame beta chains only. Duplicate CDR3 protein sequences are folded into a single record with the most common DNA and genes. The sample includes hundreds of thousands of distinct CDR3 sequences, with approximately 30% observed a single time. The ten largest clones add up to roughly 0.53% of the sample. The sample taken for sequencing was blood. The source is a girl aged 10 to 17 with multiple sclerosis.

This chain links TRBV9 with TRBJ1-2, with D possibly TRBD1 on 5 matching bases. V lost 4 bases and J 4 bases, leaving 17 bases between the germline ends. The CDR3 extends over 15 amino acids. CDR1 is SGDLS, CDR2 YYNGEE, per germline. CDR3 nucleotide sequence: TGTGCCAGCAGCCCGCGCCGGGACGTCGTCTATGGCTACACCTTC. Amino acids: CASSPRRDVVYGYTF.

This CDR3 reads CASATDSPISYEQYF. CDR3 DNA sequence: TGCGCCTCGGCGACGGACAGCCCGATTTCCTACGAGCAGTACTTC. V gene TRBV5-1 combines with J gene TRBJ2-7, with D perhaps TRBD1 (6 bases). This CDR3 has 15 amino acids. Trimming took off 10 bases at V and 1 base at J, with 21 bases between the two ends. Germline V lookup: CDR1 SGHRS, CDR2 YFSETQ.

J is TRBJ2-5 and V is TRBV20-1; 7 nucleotides agree with TRBD1. The V and J ends lost 2 bases and 6 bases, in that order; junction bases with no gene match: 15. The CDR3 extends over 16 amino acids. From germline, CDR1 is DFQATT and CDR2 SNEGSKA (reference sequence). The CDR3: CSARPLPTGFGKTQYF. For the CDR3, the DNA is TGCAGTGCTAGACCTCTACCGACAGGGTTTGGAAAGACCCAGTACTTC.

The chain has TRBV13 and TRBJ1-2; D call uncertain. V lost 11 bases, J lost 0 bases, and 19 bases lay in between. The CDR3 extends over 15 amino acids. The germline V gene has CDR1 PRHDT and CDR2 FYEKMQ (reference sequence). The CDR3 is CASQNGVSSNYGYTF. The CDR3 DNA is TGTGCCTCCCAAAACGGGGTTTCATCTAACTATGGCTACACCTTC.

The CDR3 loop is CASGLVHGAGGDYEQYF. The DNA of the CDR3 is TGTGCTAGTGGTTTGGTACATGGAGCGGGGGGAGACTACGAGCAGTACTTC. This chain links TRBV12-5 with TRBJ2-7, with 9 bases fitting TRBD2. This CDR3 is built from 17 residues. Germline assignment: CDR1 LGHNT and CDR2 FRNRAP. Losses at the gene ends were 0 bases for V and 3 bases for J; bases not matched to a gene: 9.

The rearrangement uses TRBV9 and TRBJ1-4; possibly TRBD1 for D (5 bases). The CDR3 has 15 residues. Germline values: CDR1 SGDLS, CDR2 YYNGEE. Trimming took 3 bases from V and 7 from J, leaving 16 bases between them. CDR3 in DNA: TGTGCCAGCAGCGCTAACCAAAAGGGGAGTGAAAAACTGTTTTTT. Translation gives CASSANQKGSEKLFF.

This clonotype came up a few times. The gene calls are TRBV20-1 and TRBJ2-5, with D tentatively TRBD1 (7 bases). In germline, CDR1 is DFQATT, CDR2 SNEGSKA (reference sequence). CDR3 length: 15 residues. Trimming removed 0 bases from V and 4 bases from J, with 15 bases in between. The CDR3 here is CSARDRRQGGETQYF. Written as DNA, the CDR3 is TGCAGTGCTAGAGATCGGCGACAGGGAGGAGAGACCCAGTACTTC.

J is TRBJ1-4 and V is TRBV29-1; 8 bases agree with TRBD1. The CDR3 runs 14 residues. Germline V gives CDR1 SQVTM, CDR2 ANQGSEA. Germline trimming cut 6 bases from V and 8 bases from J; bases unmatched to any gene: 11. As DNA, the CDR3 is TGCAGCGTCGCCCAGGGGGCCCCAGGGGAAAAACTGTTTTTT. It is translated as CSVAQGAPGEKLFF.

This clonotype was counted between two and nine times. The chain uses TRBV19 and TRBJ2-6, with D perhaps TRBD1 (6 bases). Looked up from germline, CDR1 is LNHDA and CDR2 is SQIVND (reference sequence). The V gene lost 2 bases and the J gene lost 1 base, with 9 bases spanning the gap. The CDR3 has 16 residues. The CDR3 bases are TGTGCCAGTAGTATAATGGGGACATCTGGGGCCAACGTCCTGACTTTC. Amino acid sequence: CASSIMGTSGANVLTF.

As concerns this clonotype: Since no conserved phenylalanine or tryptophan closes the CDR3, a read error is the likely cause. The chain carries TRBV7-2 and TRBJ2-5, with TRBD2 as a possible D gene (5 bases). Trimming removed 1 base at V and 11 bases at J, with 11 bases between. This CDR3 is built from 12 residues. Germline CDR1 and CDR2: SGHTA and FQGNSA. The CDR3 region has the DNA TGTGCCAGCAGCTTAGGTTCGTGGGAGCAGTACATC. Its protein product is CASSLGSWEQYI.

This clonotype was seen a few times. The chain recombines TRBV4-2 with TRBJ2-1; D is possibly TRBD2 (5 bases). The CDR3 is made up of 16 amino acids. V lost 5 bases and J 0 bases, leaving 14 bases between the germline ends. CDR1 LGHNA and CDR2 YNFKEQ come from the germline V gene. CDR3 nucleotides: TGTGCCAGCAGCGGCCGCGGACTTAGCTCCTACAATGAGCAGTTCTTC. Protein: CASSGRGLSSYNEQFF.

In this sample, this clonotype turned up many times. J is TRBJ2-5 and V is TRBV9; D call uncertain. This CDR3 spans 16 amino acids. V was clipped by 4 bases and J by 1 base, with 17 bases between them. CDR1 and CDR2 from the germline V gene are SGDLS and YYNGEE. The CDR3 nucleotides are TGTGCCAGCAGCCCGCGGAACGCTGGGCCCCAAGAGACCCAGTACTTC. This codes for CASSPRNAGPQETQYF.

This clonotype turned up a few times. The chain links TRBV2 to TRBJ2-1; D tentatively reads TRBD1 or TRBD2 (5 bases each). This CDR3 has 15 residues. The V gene's germline CDR1 is SNHLY and CDR2 FYNNEI. V lost 6 bases to trimming and J lost 10 bases, with 22 bases between them. Written as DNA, the CDR3 is TGTGCCAGCAGACTCCTAACGGGACCAACTGAAGAGCAGTTCTTC. Its protein is CASRLLTGPTEEQFF.

The sample holds a few counts of this clonotype. The chain employs TRBV10-3 and TRBJ1-5; D is unresolved. Per germline, CDR1 ENHRY and CDR2 SYGVKD. The length of the CDR3 is 13 residues. V was shortened by 0 bases and J by 6 bases, with 6 bases between the two germline ends. CDR3 protein: CAISESIFQPQHF. The DNA of the CDR3 is TGTGCCATCAGTGAGTCGATTTTTCAGCCCCAGCATTTT.

This clonotype was detected many times. The chain employs TRBV6-4 and TRBJ2-1; D uncertain. This CDR3 is built from 12 residues. Germline V gene lookup returns CDR1 MRHNA and CDR2 SNTAGT. Trimming left V 2 bases short and J 4 bases short, with 3 bases between. The CDR3: CASSDRYNEQFF. The CDR3, as DNA: TGTGCCAGCAGTGACAGGTACAATGAGCAGTTCTTC.

The V gene is TRBV5-1, the J gene TRBJ2-5; D is perhaps TRBD1 (5 bases). The germline V and J ends were trimmed by 3 bases and 2 bases, with 17 bases remaining between them. The CDR3 covers 16 residues. Germline CDR1 and CDR2: SGHRS and YFSETQ. Written as DNA, the CDR3 is TGCGCCAGCAGCTCCTTCCCAGACAGAAAGCAAGAGACCCAGTACTTC. Amino acids: CASSSFPDRKQETQYF.

The chain uses TRBV2 and TRBJ2-7; 8 bases line up with TRBD2. The assigned J gene may be wrong: the sequence end matches TRBJ2-5 better. Germline CDR1 is SNHLY and CDR2 is FYNNEI. This CDR3 is built from 13 residues. The CDR3, as DNA: TGTGCCAGCACCCGGGGGGGCCTAGAGACCCAGTACTTC. Its protein is CASTRGGLETQYF.

The rearrangement joins TRBV27 to TRBJ1-6; 7 nucleotides line up with TRBD1. Germline assignment: CDR1 MNHEY and CDR2 SMNVEV (reference sequence). The V segment lost 4 bases and the J segment 8 bases; nucleotides outside the gene matches: 2. The CDR3 runs 13 residues. As DNA, the CDR3 is TGTGCCAGCAGTTCACAGGGGTATTCACCCCTCCACTTT. Its protein product is CASSSQGYSPLHF.

This chain joins TRBV7-2 and TRBJ1-5; no clear D gene. V was cut by 1 base and J by 5 bases, with 12 bases left in between. Per the germline V gene, CDR1 is SGHTA and CDR2 is FQGNSA. The CDR3 loop spans 15 amino acids. The CDR3 sequence is CASSLDRGTDQPQHF. CDR3 nucleotide sequence: TGTGCCAGCAGCTTAGACCGGGGTACCGATCAGCCCCAGCATTTT.

The chain has TRBV28 and TRBJ2-5, with unresolved D. This CDR3 is built from 12 residues. V gave up 7 bases and J gave up 6 bases, with 12 bases separating them. Germline V CDR1 and CDR2: MDHEN, SYDVKM. Here the CDR3 DNA reads TGTGCCAGCACGAACCGTCTAAAGACCCAGTACTTC. Its translation: CASTNRLKTQYF.